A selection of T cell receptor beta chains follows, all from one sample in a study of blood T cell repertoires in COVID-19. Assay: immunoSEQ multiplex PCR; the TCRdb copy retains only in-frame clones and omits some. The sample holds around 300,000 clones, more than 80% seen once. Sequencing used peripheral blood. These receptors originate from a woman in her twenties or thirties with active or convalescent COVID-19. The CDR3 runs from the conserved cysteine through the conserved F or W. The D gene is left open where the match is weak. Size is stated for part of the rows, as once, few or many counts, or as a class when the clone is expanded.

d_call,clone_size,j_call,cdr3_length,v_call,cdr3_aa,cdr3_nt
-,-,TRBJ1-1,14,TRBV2,CASSENRGNTEAFF,TGTGCCAGCAGTGAAAATCGGGGGAACACTGAAGCTTTCTTT
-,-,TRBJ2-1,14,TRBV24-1,CATSEPGKWNEQFF,TGTGCCACCAGTGAGCCGGGGAAGTGGAATGAGCAGTTCTTC
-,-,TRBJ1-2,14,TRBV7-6,CASSSGTPNYGYTF,TGTGCCAGCAGCTCCGGGACACCGAACTATGGCTACACCTTC
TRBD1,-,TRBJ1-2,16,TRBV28,CASSIRAGTGGYGYTF,TGTGCCAGCAGCATTAGAGCCGGGACAGGGGGGTATGGCTACACCTTC
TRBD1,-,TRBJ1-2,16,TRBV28,CASTNGGQGNNEGYTF,TGTGCCAGCACCAACGGGGGACAGGGTAATAATGAAGGCTACACCTTC
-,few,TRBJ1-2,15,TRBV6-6,CASSPPVVRDYGYTF,TGTGCCAGCAGTCCCCCAGTCGTTCGGGACTATGGCTACACCTTC
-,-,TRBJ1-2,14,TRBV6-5,CASTLPGRAVGYTF,TGTGCCAGCACCTTACCCGGCAGGGCAGTTGGCTACACCTTC
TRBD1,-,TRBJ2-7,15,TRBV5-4,CASSLGQGASYEQYF,TGTGCCAGCAGCTTGGGACAGGGGGCCTCCTACGAGCAGTACTTC
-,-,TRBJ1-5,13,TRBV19,CASSITGYQPQHF,TGTGCCAGTAGTATCACAGGGTATCAGCCCCAGCATTTT
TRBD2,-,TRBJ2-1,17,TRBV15,CATSRSLSGGARNEQFF,TGTGCCACCAGCAGATCCCTGAGCGGGGGGGCGAGGAATGAGCAGTTCTTC
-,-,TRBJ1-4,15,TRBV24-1,CATSDAGGGKEKLFF,TGTGCCACCAGTGATGCCGGGGGAGGAAAGGAAAAACTGTTTTTT
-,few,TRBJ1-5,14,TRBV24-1,CATSDSTGLRPQHF,TGTGCCACCAGTGATTCGACAGGACTTCGGCCCCAGCATTTT
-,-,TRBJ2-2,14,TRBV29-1,CSVDIGGNTGELFF,TGCAGCGTTGATATCGGGGGAAACACCGGGGAGCTGTTTTTT
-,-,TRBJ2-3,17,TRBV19,CASSIRTPLRGTDTQYF,TGTGCCAGTAGTATCCGGACTCCCCTAAGGGGCACAGATACGCAGTATTTT
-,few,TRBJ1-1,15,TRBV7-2,CASSLLGRLNTEAFF,TGTGCCAGCAGCTTGCTGGGCAGACTGAACACTGAAGCTTTCTTT
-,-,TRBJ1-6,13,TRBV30,CAWTDSLDSPLHF,TGTGCCTGGACAGACAGTCTCGATTCACCCCTCCACTTT
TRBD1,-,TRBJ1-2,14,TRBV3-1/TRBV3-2,CASSQLTRGNGYTF,TGTGCCAGCAGCCAACTTACCAGGGGGAATGGCTACACCTTC
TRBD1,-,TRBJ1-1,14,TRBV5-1,CASSSGDRGTEAFF,TGCGCCAGCAGCTCGGGGGACAGGGGCACTGAAGCTTTCTTT
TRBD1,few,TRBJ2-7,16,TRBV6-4,CASRADRDRSSYEQYF,TGTGCCAGCCGAGCGGACCGGGACAGAAGCTCCTACGAGCAGTACTTC
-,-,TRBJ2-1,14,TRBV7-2,CASSVAGRGNEQFF,TGTGCCAGCAGCGTTGCTGGACGAGGGAATGAGCAGTTCTTC